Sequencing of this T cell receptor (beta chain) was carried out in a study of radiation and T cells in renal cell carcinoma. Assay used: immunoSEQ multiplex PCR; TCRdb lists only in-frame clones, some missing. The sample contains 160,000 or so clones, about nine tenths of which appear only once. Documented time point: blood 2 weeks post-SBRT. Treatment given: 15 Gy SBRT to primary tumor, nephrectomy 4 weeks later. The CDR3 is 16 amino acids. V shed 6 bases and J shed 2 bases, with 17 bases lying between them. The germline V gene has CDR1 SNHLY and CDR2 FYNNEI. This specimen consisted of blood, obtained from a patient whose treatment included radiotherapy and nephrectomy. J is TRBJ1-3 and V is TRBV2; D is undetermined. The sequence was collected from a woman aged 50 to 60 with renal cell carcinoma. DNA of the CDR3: TGTGCCAGCAGAGTGGGATTTTTCACCCCTGGAAACACCATATATTTT. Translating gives CASRVGFFTPGNTIYF.